This TCR beta chain comes out of a study of T cells in localized non-small cell lung cancer. Findings and caveats of the study: In the blood, greater T cell density corresponded to longer overall survival. Researchers found a median around 50 of the top 100 tumor clones in adjacent lung.

Note on this clone: What it binds is not known.

CDR1 and CDR2 from the germline V gene are MNHNY and SVGAGI (reference sequence). CDR3 length: 16 residues. V trimming: 7 bases; J trimming: 8 bases; junction bases outside the gene matches: 10. Using immunoSEQ multiplex PCR, the repertoire was profiled, and TCRdb retains in-frame clones only, with some absent. The sample yields 30,000 to 40,000 clones, over 75% seen once. The TCR was taken from a male donor older than 55 with stage III squamous cell lung carcinoma. The material was peripheral blood, obtained before any cancer treatment. V is TRBV6-6 and J is TRBJ2-1, with 14 bases aligning to TRBD2. The CDR3 protein is CASKLLGLAGDHEQFF. The DNA for the CDR3 is TGTGCCAGCAAGTTGCTGGGACTAGCGGGAGACCATGAGCAGTTCTTC.